This T cell receptor beta chain was observed in a study of T cells in Graves' hyperthyroidism and ophthalmopathy. The CDR3 is made up of 18 amino acids. The germline V gene encodes CDR1 MGHRA and CDR2 YSYEKL. V lost 5 bases, J lost 7 bases, and 15 bases stayed unmatched. From RNA transcripts, TCR beta CDR3 regions were amplified. The primer set for the first-round RT-PCR of the TCR CDR3 was HTBI. Using its own MiXCR run on the multiplex PCR reads, TCRdb lists one record per CDR3 protein. The sample lists more than 300,000 distinct CDR3 sequences; roughly 13% were seen once. Source material: blood. This TCR came from a woman in her late teens or twenties with Graves' hyperthyroidism. V usage is TRBV4-1 and J usage is TRBJ1-6, with 9 nucleotides matching TRBD1. Here the CDR3 reads CASSARAVRTGENSPLHF. CDR3 DNA sequence: TGCGCCAGCAGCGCCAGGGCCGTGCGGACAGGGGAGAATTCACCCCTCCACTTT.